This section outlines one T cell receptor beta chain sequence together with its context. Its antigen remains unidentified. This record belongs to a study of persistence of HIV-infected CD4 T cells. Across the study: Donors had been on suppressive ART for a median of around eight years.

The immunoSEQ assay was version 4, run in survey mode. Measured with immunoSEQ multiplex PCR; TCRdb has only the in-frame clones, and not every one. The sample contains some 49,000 clones, 75% to 90% of which appear only once. The CDR3 has 14 residues. V lost 7 bases and J lost 7, with 19 bases in between. Germline CDR1 and CDR2: ENHRY and SYGVKD. General study points: TCRbeta richness was lower in CMV- and Gag-responding cells than in anti-CD3/anti-CD28-responding cells.

Cells were stimulated nonspecifically with anti-CD3/anti-CD28 magnetic beads. Responding CD4+ T cells were sorted by upregulation of both CD40 ligand and CD69. The source is an adult woman with HIV who was CMV-seropositive. Sequenced here: CD4+ T cells sorted from PBMCs after roughly 18-hour stimulation, sampled from a patient who received antiretroviral therapy. The rearrangement joins TRBV10-3 to TRBJ1-1, with a weak D call TRBD1 (6 bases). CDR3 sequence: CAINPGGAKYEAFF. The CDR3 DNA is TGTGCCATCAATCCTGGGGGCGCGAAGTATGAAGCTTTCTTT.